The clone carrying this TCR beta chain was observed many times. What it binds is not known. Quantitative 5'-RACE with molecular barcodes produced the TCR beta libraries. One entry per CDR3 protein, called by TCRdb with MiXCR from the 5' RACE reads. Here the sample spans approximately 90,000 distinct CDR3 sequences, roughly 8.7% being singletons. The data derive from a study of CD8 T cells in ankylosing spondylitis. Regarding the study as a whole: Within peripheral blood, clones linked to disease were CD8+ and relatively rare. There was reportedly significant enrichment of clones that were disease-linked in matched ankylosing spondylitis synovial fluid.

The ends lost 4 bases at V and 3 bases at J; junction bases unmatched: 10. Germline V CDR1 and CDR2: SGHKS, YYEKEE (reference sequence). The CDR3 runs to 15 residues. This receptor was taken from a male donor with ankylosing spondylitis or in good health (not recorded which). The J gene is TRBJ2-7, the V gene TRBV5-5, with TRBD2 identical over 7 bases. Input material: blood, either unsorted or a sorted T cell fraction (not recorded which). CDR3: CASSPTGGMNYEQYF. The CDR3 DNA follows: TGTGCCAGCAGCCCCACCGGGGGGATGAACTACGAGCAGTACTTC.